The present entry profiles one T cell receptor (beta chain) with its context. The data derive from a study of T cell changes during pregnancy in multiple sclerosis. Produced via immunoSEQ multiplex PCR; TCRdb's table is partial and in-frame only. Of around 59,000 clones in the sample, around nine tenths were seen once. The CDR3 has 15 amino acids. The origin of this receptor is a female donor in good health, enrolled as a control in a pregnancy study. J is TRBJ2-2 and V is TRBV21-1; TRBD1 is the table's D call and was not checked against the DNA. TRBV21-1 is listed as a pseudogene. Sample: peripheral blood, taken in the third trimester of pregnancy. In DNA form, the CDR3 reads TGTGCCAGCAAAACTGGGCACAATAACACCGGGGAGCTGTTTTTT. Protein: CASKTGHNNTGELFF.